This is a list of T cell receptor beta chains from one sample in a study of shared clonotypes between healthy human individuals. Clones were read by immunoSEQ multiplex PCR, and TCRdb kept only the in-frame ones, dropping some. The sample includes approximately 2.5 million clones, approximately 93% of them seen just once. Sequenced input: naive CD4+ T cells from PBMCs. All receptors derive from a man between 18 and 29 years old in good health. Some clones in this sample may be carry-over from other donors' samples. CDR3s include the opening cysteine and the closing phenylalanine or tryptophan. The order of the fields is D gene, V gene, J gene, clone size, CDR3 DNA, CDR3 protein. A D gene is named only where the DNA matches it firmly. Rows may omit the clone size; those that give it use once, few, many or a size class.

d_gene: -; v_gene: TRBV6-1; j_gene: TRBJ2-3; abundance: -; CDR3nt: TGTGCCAGCAGTAATCTAGATACGCAGTATTTT; CDR3aa: CASSNLDTQYF
d_gene: -; v_gene: TRBV2; j_gene: TRBJ2-7; abundance: -; CDR3nt: TGTGCCAGCCGACAGACCCCCTACGAGCAGTACTTC; CDR3aa: CASRQTPYEQYF
d_gene: TRBD2; v_gene: TRBV7-3; j_gene: TRBJ2-3; abundance: once; CDR3nt: TGTGCCAGCAGCTCCGGACTAGCGGGCACAGATACGCAGTATTTT; CDR3aa: CASSSGLAGTDTQYF
d_gene: TRBD2; v_gene: TRBV5-1; j_gene: TRBJ2-7; abundance: -; CDR3nt: TGCGCCAGCAGCTCGGGAGGGACGAGATCCTACGAGCAGTACTTC; CDR3aa: CASSSGGTRSYEQYF
d_gene: -; v_gene: TRBV7-2; j_gene: TRBJ2-5; abundance: -; CDR3nt: TGTGCCAGCAGCGAAGAGCGGCAACCCCAAGAGACCCAGTACTTC; CDR3aa: CASSEERQPQETQYF
d_gene: -; v_gene: TRBV7-9; j_gene: TRBJ2-7; abundance: -; CDR3nt: TGTGCCAGCAGCCCCGGGACCCCGGGCACCTACGAGCAGTACTTC; CDR3aa: CASSPGTPGTYEQYF
d_gene: -; v_gene: TRBV9; j_gene: TRBJ1-1; abundance: once; CDR3nt: TGTGCCAGCAGCGTAGTAGAACAGCTGAACACTGAAGCTTTCTTT; CDR3aa: CASSVVEQLNTEAFF
d_gene: TRBD1; v_gene: TRBV5-5; j_gene: TRBJ1-2; abundance: once; CDR3nt: TGTGCCAGCAGCCGACAGGGTGGCTATGGCTACACCTTC; CDR3aa: CASSRQGGYGYTF
d_gene: -; v_gene: TRBV29-1; j_gene: TRBJ2-7; abundance: -; CDR3nt: TGCAGCGTTAAAAGGACGGTGGATGGCTACGAGCAGTACTTC; CDR3aa: CSVKRTVDGYEQYF
d_gene: TRBD1; v_gene: TRBV5-1; j_gene: TRBJ1-2; abundance: -; CDR3nt: TGCGCCAGCAGCTTAGGGACAGGGGGCTACTATGGCTACACCTTC; CDR3aa: CASSLGTGGYYGYTF
d_gene: -; v_gene: TRBV5-1; j_gene: TRBJ2-2; abundance: -; CDR3nt: TGCGCCAGCAACGGGGGACGCACCGGGGAGCTGTTTTTT; CDR3aa: CASNGGRTGELFF
d_gene: TRBD1; v_gene: TRBV28; j_gene: TRBJ2-2; abundance: -; CDR3nt: TGTGCCACCGACAGGGGGCATATGGGCGGGGAGCTGTTTTTT; CDR3aa: CATDRGHMGGELFF
d_gene: TRBD1; v_gene: TRBV19; j_gene: TRBJ2-6; abundance: -; CDR3nt: TGTGCCAGCTCATCACAGGGGGCTGGGGCCAACGTCCTGACTTTC; CDR3aa: CASSSQGAGANVLTF
d_gene: TRBD1; v_gene: TRBV5-5; j_gene: TRBJ2-5; abundance: -; CDR3nt: TGTGCCAGCAGCTTAGGACAGGGGTGGGAGACCCAGTACTTC; CDR3aa: CASSLGQGWETQYF
d_gene: -; v_gene: TRBV2; j_gene: TRBJ2-5; abundance: -; CDR3nt: TGTGCCAGCAGTGACTCAACCAATCCTGCAGAGACCCAGTACTTC; CDR3aa: CASSDSTNPAETQYF
d_gene: TRBD1; v_gene: TRBV6-5; j_gene: TRBJ2-7; abundance: -; CDR3nt: TGTGCCAGCAGACTGAGCCGGGACAGGGGTCACGAGCAGTACTTC; CDR3aa: CASRLSRDRGHEQYF
d_gene: -; v_gene: TRBV2; j_gene: TRBJ1-4; abundance: -; CDR3nt: TGTGCCAGCAGGGCCCCCCAGGTCTTTGAAAAACTGTTTTTT; CDR3aa: CASRAPQVFEKLFF
d_gene: -; v_gene: TRBV19; j_gene: TRBJ2-3; abundance: -; CDR3nt: TGTGCCAGTAGTCCCTGGGGGACGGGCACAGATACGCAGTATTTT; CDR3aa: CASSPWGTGTDTQYF
d_gene: -; v_gene: TRBV5-6; j_gene: TRBJ2-7; abundance: -; CDR3nt: TGTGCCAGCAGCTTGTACAGCAATTTGGGATCCTACGAGCAGTACTTC; CDR3aa: CASSLYSNLGSYEQYF
d_gene: -; v_gene: TRBV19; j_gene: TRBJ2-5; abundance: -; CDR3nt: TGTGCCAGTAGTATAGGACGGTTCCAAGAGACCCAGTACTTC; CDR3aa: CASSIGRFQETQYF
d_gene: -; v_gene: TRBV5-4; j_gene: TRBJ1-2; abundance: -; CDR3nt: TGTGCCAGCAGCTTGGCCCCGACTGCTACTAACTATGGCTACACCTTC; CDR3aa: CASSLAPTATNYGYTF
d_gene: -; v_gene: TRBV7-2; j_gene: TRBJ2-3; abundance: -; CDR3nt: TGTGCCAGCAGACTCGGAGGGGGCGCAGATACGCAGTATTTT; CDR3aa: CASRLGGGADTQYF
d_gene: -; v_gene: TRBV28; j_gene: TRBJ1-5; abundance: -; CDR3nt: TGTGCCAGCAGTTTGGGGGAGGGCGATAGCAATCAGCCCCAGCATTTT; CDR3aa: CASSLGEGDSNQPQHF
d_gene: -; v_gene: TRBV5-1; j_gene: TRBJ1-1; abundance: once; CDR3nt: TGCGCCAGCAGCTGGGGCGGGGGGCGGAACACTGAAGCTTTCTTT; CDR3aa: CASSWGGGRNTEAFF
d_gene: -; v_gene: TRBV27; j_gene: TRBJ2-7; abundance: -; CDR3nt: TGTGCCAGCAGTTTCCGGGACGCCTCCTACGAGCAGTACTTC; CDR3aa: CASSFRDASYEQYF
d_gene: -; v_gene: TRBV7-9; j_gene: TRBJ1-2; abundance: -; CDR3nt: TGTGCCAGCAGCTTTGAGGGCTACACCTTC; CDR3aa: CASSFEGYTF
d_gene: -; v_gene: TRBV5-1; j_gene: TRBJ2-3; abundance: once; CDR3nt: TGCGCCAGCAGCTTGGAACGGGAGCAGTATTTT; CDR3aa: CASSLEREQYF
d_gene: -; v_gene: TRBV10-3; j_gene: TRBJ2-3; abundance: -; CDR3nt: TGTGCCATCAGGCCGGGACTTTCGACAGATACGCAGTATTTT; CDR3aa: CAIRPGLSTDTQYF
d_gene: -; v_gene: TRBV7-2; j_gene: TRBJ1-2; abundance: -; CDR3nt: TGTGCCAGCAGCTTAGGGGGGGCAATAAGCTATGGCTACACCTTC; CDR3aa: CASSLGGAISYGYTF
d_gene: -; v_gene: TRBV7-9; j_gene: TRBJ2-2; abundance: -; CDR3nt: TGTGCCAGCAGCTTAATGGCAGGCCTCACCGGGGAGCTGTTTTTT; CDR3aa: CASSLMAGLTGELFF
d_gene: TRBD1; v_gene: TRBV15; j_gene: TRBJ1-1; abundance: -; CDR3nt: TGTGCCACCAGCAGAACAACAGGGGCCGGACCGACTGAAGCTTTCTTT; CDR3aa: CATSRTTGAGPTEAFF
d_gene: TRBD1; v_gene: TRBV29-1; j_gene: TRBJ2-2; abundance: few; CDR3nt: TGCAGCGTCCAAATTGGGACAGGGGGCGGGGAGCTGTTTTTT; CDR3aa: CSVQIGTGGGELFF
d_gene: -; v_gene: TRBV2; j_gene: TRBJ2-2; abundance: -; CDR3nt: TGTGCCAGCAGTCCACAGGTGAACACCGGGGAGCTGTTTTTT; CDR3aa: CASSPQVNTGELFF
d_gene: TRBD2; v_gene: TRBV14; j_gene: TRBJ2-7; abundance: once; CDR3nt: TGTGCCAGCAGCCCCGAACTAGCGGGGGCCTACGAGCAGTACTTC; CDR3aa: CASSPELAGAYEQYF
d_gene: TRBD1; v_gene: TRBV27; j_gene: TRBJ1-6; abundance: -; CDR3nt: TGTGCCAGCAGAAGACAGGGTTCACCCCTCCACTTT; CDR3aa: CASRRQGSPLHF
d_gene: TRBD1; v_gene: TRBV6-1; j_gene: TRBJ1-2; abundance: -; CDR3nt: TGTGCCAGCAGTGAAGACGTGGGACAGCGAAGGTATGGCTACACCTTC; CDR3aa: CASSEDVGQRRYGYTF
d_gene: -; v_gene: TRBV7-2; j_gene: TRBJ2-7; abundance: once; CDR3nt: TGTGCCAGCAGCTCTCAGGGCCCCGGGTACGAGCAGTACTTC; CDR3aa: CASSSQGPGYEQYF
d_gene: -; v_gene: TRBV4-1; j_gene: TRBJ2-5; abundance: -; CDR3nt: TGCGCCAGCAGCCAAGGACGTGGGGCACCCGGGACCCAGTACTTC; CDR3aa: CASSQGRGAPGTQYF
d_gene: -; v_gene: TRBV7-8; j_gene: TRBJ2-2; abundance: once; CDR3nt: TGTGCCAGCACCCACTCTCGTCAGGAGCTGTTTTTT; CDR3aa: CASTHSRQELFF
d_gene: -; v_gene: TRBV10-3; j_gene: TRBJ1-1; abundance: -; CDR3nt: TGTGCCATCAGTGAGTCGCTAGCTGAAGCTTTCTTT; CDR3aa: CAISESLAEAFF
d_gene: -; v_gene: TRBV10-3; j_gene: TRBJ2-3; abundance: -; CDR3nt: TGTGCCATCAGTGAGTCCGGGGGTTCAGGCACAGATACGCAGTATTTT; CDR3aa: CAISESGGSGTDTQYF
d_gene: TRBD1; v_gene: TRBV5-1; j_gene: TRBJ2-1; abundance: -; CDR3nt: TGCGCCAGCAGCTTGGGGGCGGACAGGGGCGAGCAGTTCTTC; CDR3aa: CASSLGADRGEQFF
d_gene: TRBD2; v_gene: TRBV25-1; j_gene: TRBJ2-7; abundance: once; CDR3nt: TGTGCCAGCACTGGGACTAGCGGGAGAAAGTACGAGCAGTACTTC; CDR3aa: CASTGTSGRKYEQYF
d_gene: TRBD1; v_gene: TRBV27; j_gene: TRBJ1-2; abundance: -; CDR3nt: TGTGCCAGCAGCCCCAGGGGGCGAGGCTACACCTTC; CDR3aa: CASSPRGRGYTF
d_gene: -; v_gene: TRBV11-2; j_gene: TRBJ2-1; abundance: -; CDR3nt: TGTGCCAGCAGCTTAGGACAGTACAATGAGCAGTTCTTC; CDR3aa: CASSLGQYNEQFF
d_gene: -; v_gene: TRBV2; j_gene: TRBJ2-7; abundance: -; CDR3nt: TGTGCCAGCAGCGCCCTCCCGGGAAGCTCCTACGAGCAGTACTTC; CDR3aa: CASSALPGSSYEQYF
d_gene: -; v_gene: TRBV19; j_gene: TRBJ2-3; abundance: -; CDR3nt: TGTGCCAGTAGTATAGGGGCAGCCCTCACAGATACGCAGTATTTT; CDR3aa: CASSIGAALTDTQYF
d_gene: -; v_gene: TRBV30; j_gene: TRBJ1-2; abundance: -; CDR3nt: TGTGCCTGGAAGGCCGGGAGCTTACCGTCCTATGGCTACACCTTC; CDR3aa: CAWKAGSLPSYGYTF
d_gene: -; v_gene: TRBV4-3; j_gene: TRBJ2-5; abundance: -; CDR3nt: TGCGCCAGCAGCCCGAAGGGGGGAGGGTTTAAGTCCTCTTCCGTCGAGACCCAGTACTTC; CDR3aa: CASSPKGGGFKSSSVETQYF
d_gene: -; v_gene: TRBV6-5; j_gene: TRBJ1-1; abundance: -; CDR3nt: TGTGCCAGCAGTTACTCGTCTATTGGGCTGAACACTGAAGCTTTCTTT; CDR3aa: CASSYSSIGLNTEAFF
d_gene: TRBD1; v_gene: TRBV19; j_gene: TRBJ2-5; abundance: -; CDR3nt: TGTGCCAGTAGGCGAGGGCAGGGGGCCCAGACCCAGTACTTC; CDR3aa: CASRRGQGAQTQYF
d_gene: TRBD1; v_gene: TRBV5-1; j_gene: TRBJ1-2; abundance: -; CDR3nt: TGCGCCAGCAGCTTCGGGGACAGGGACTATGGCTACACCTTC; CDR3aa: CASSFGDRDYGYTF
d_gene: TRBD1; v_gene: TRBV6-5; j_gene: TRBJ2-5; abundance: -; CDR3nt: TGTGCCAGCAGTCGCCGCGAGGGGGCGGGGACCCAGTACTTC; CDR3aa: CASSRREGAGTQYF
d_gene: -; v_gene: TRBV7-2; j_gene: TRBJ2-7; abundance: -; CDR3nt: TGTGCCAGCAGCTCCCCTGGGGGCGTCGAGCAGTACTTC; CDR3aa: CASSSPGGVEQYF
d_gene: -; v_gene: TRBV9; j_gene: TRBJ2-6; abundance: -; CDR3nt: TGTGCCAGCAGCGTAGGGACATCATTTTCTGGGGCCAACGTCCTGACTTTC; CDR3aa: CASSVGTSFSGANVLTF
d_gene: -; v_gene: TRBV6-1; j_gene: TRBJ1-2; abundance: -; CDR3nt: TGTGCCGGCGCGATACAGGGTTCTGAGAGCTATGGCTACACCTTC; CDR3aa: CAGAIQGSESYGYTF
d_gene: -; v_gene: TRBV2; j_gene: TRBJ1-5; abundance: few; CDR3nt: TGTGCGTCCCAGACAGGTGCTGGCAATCAGCCCCAGCATTTT; CDR3aa: CASQTGAGNQPQHF
d_gene: TRBD1; v_gene: TRBV28; j_gene: TRBJ1-5; abundance: -; CDR3nt: TGTGCCAGCAGTTTATTTACAGGGGGCAATCAGCCCCAGCATTTT; CDR3aa: CASSLFTGGNQPQHF
d_gene: TRBD2; v_gene: TRBV5-1; j_gene: TRBJ2-2; abundance: -; CDR3nt: TGCGCCAGCGCGCCGGGGGGAGCGAACACCGGGGAGCTGTTTTTT; CDR3aa: CASAPGGANTGELFF